One TCR beta chain is described in this entry. Indicated time point: persistent/refractory GD, antithyroid drugs over 5 years with positive TRAb. PBMC-extracted RNA yielded the TCR library. Graves' disease diagnosis used American Thyroid Association guidelines. In building TCR beta libraries, iRepertoire HTBI primers were used together with Arm-PCR of CDR3 regions. TCRdb analysed the multiplex PCR reads with MiXCR anew, one entry per CDR3 protein. The data show 350,000 to 450,000 distinct CDR3 sequences, roughly 25% seen once. In germline, CDR1 is SQVTM, CDR2 ANQGSEA. This CDR3 is 13 amino acids long. Trimming at V came to 7 bases and at J to 5 bases, leaving 7 bases not matched to a gene. This entry belongs to a study of regulatory T cells in long-lasting Graves disease.

The rearrangement joins TRBV29-1 to TRBJ2-1, with 8 bases that match TRBD2. This clonotype originated in a middle-aged woman with Graves disease. The sequenced sample was peripheral blood mononuclear cells (PBMCs), obtained when the disease was refractory, from a patient treated with antithyroid drugs. The CDR3 DNA sequence: TGCAGCGATAAGAGCGGGGGAAACAATGAGCAGTTCTTC. Translation: CSDKSGGNNEQFF.